Included here is one T cell receptor beta chain sequence, with context. The entry originates in a study of blood T cell repertoires in COVID-19. TCRdb keeps only in-frame clones here, not all; method: immunoSEQ multiplex PCR. Altogether about 250,000 clones are present, about four fifths being singletons, with the ten largest covering 8.9%. The CDR3 length is 13 residues. From germline, CDR1 is SEHNR and CDR2 FQNEAQ (reference sequence). Trimming took 5 bases from V and 1 from J, leaving 9 bases between them. This rearrangement joins TRBV7-9 to TRBJ2-7; the D is unclear. Sequenced input: peripheral blood. The sequence was collected from a man older than 75 with acute or convalescent COVID-19. The CDR3 DNA reads as TGTGCCAGCAGCCCGACCAGGTCCTACGAGCAGTACTTC. Its translation is CASSPTRSYEQYF.